This T cell receptor beta chain came from a study of cytomegalovirus exposure and HLA in healthy donors (dated by TCRdb to about 2017). Notes on the research overall: An earlier analysis of some 600 of the donors reported 276 Gb of sequence data and 117 million unique TCR beta sequences obtained from approximately 180 million T cells. In addition to the first cohort of 666 subjects, a separate validation cohort of 120 different subjects was used. A later genetic analysis took genome-wide SNP genotypes for about 60% of the roughly 670 donors and used that subset as a discovery cohort. Four to six DR-DQ haplotypes were handled as single units for association and clustering, since linkage in the cohort was strong. Alongside the repertoire data, information on donor age, sex, ethnicity and CMV serostatus was compiled. The T cell repertoires of about 700 subjects were profiled by immunosequencing and related to cytomegalovirus serostatus. Rather than using new phenotypic data, the later analysis identified candidate immune exposures from TCR beta sequences and from how often those sequences occurred across donors. To study patterns of TCR occurrence, a later analysis re-analyzed previously published TCR beta repertoires from several hundred donors and added high-resolution HLA genotyping. Every discovery cohort repertoire had been produced on one sequencing platform. In an earlier analysis of more than 550 of the donors, high-throughput TCR beta sequencing was used to judge whether each TCR beta V gene segment behaved as functional or pseudogenic. To predict cytomegalovirus infection status, the study combined high-throughput TCR immunosequencing, statistical association of individual TCRs with disease status, and machine learning. Typing coverage varied by locus: 629-630 donors for A, B, C, DRB1 and DQB1; some 520 for DQA1; over 600 for DPA1; around 490 for DPB1. The study was designed to test whether signatures of past pathogen exposure could be identified by cataloging public T cell receptors. HLA typing included class I and class II loci at four-digit resolution. Among the roughly 400 genotyped donors, about 83% belonged to the genetic ancestry cluster associated with self-reported Caucasian donors. Among some 410 genotyped donors of the cohort, an average of roughly 230,000 unique TCR beta nucleotide sequences was sequenced per donor, of which roughly 17% were non-productive. Around 300 gigabases of sequencing data and some 85 million unique TCR sequences were included in an early release covering about 600 HLA-typed donors.

With regard to this clone: The clone's antigen remains unknown. No much larger clonotype is one base removed from it; base qualities were not supplied.

The cohort was made up of roughly 670 healthy bone marrow donors. Cohort members were all nominally healthy when sampled, although unrecorded immune exposures were likely present. The donor tested CMV seronegative and was one of the 352 seronegative cohort members. A peripheral blood sample was provided by each donor, and peripheral blood mononuclear cells were used for TCR beta sequencing. Genomic DNA was extracted from the blood cell samples with the Qiagen DNeasy Blood Extraction Kit. The library was made by the immunoSEQ multiplex PCR assay. For the multiplex PCR, a mixture combining 60 forward primers for TCR Vbeta segments and 13 reverse primers for TCR Jbeta segments was used. A multiplex PCR assay on genomic DNA amplified the CDR3 region of rearranged TCR beta genes. The Illumina HiSeq System was used to sequence the amplified TCR beta libraries as 87-base-pair reads. The source study handled its data this way. In a later analysis, tens of millions of unique TCR beta chains were counted across the approximately 670 repertoires, and around 10 million of these chains were shared by at least two donors. Raw reads were error-corrected and collapsed into unique sequences with a nearest-neighbor algorithm that merged closely related sequences to remove PCR and sequencing errors. V, D and J gene segments were assigned by aligning CDR3 sequences to IMGT reference sequences. For a sequence to be retained, at least a six-nucleotide match to both a V gene segment and a J gene segment was required. Rearrangements were classified as productive when the CDR3 lacked stop codons and remained in frame with V and J, and all other rearrangements were classified as non-productive. Following IMGT convention, CDR3 was defined as the stretch from the second conserved V-encoded cysteine to the conserved J-encoded phenylalanine. In an earlier analysis of 500 to 650 of the donors, sequences lacking an unambiguous match to a single V gene segment were excluded. An earlier analysis of 587 of the donors called V segments functional above 56.7% productive rearrangements and segregating when the between-donor standard deviation exceeded 5%. A statistical classification framework was built for diagnosing cytomegalovirus status from the catalog of TCR beta chain sequences. In a later analysis, V and J genes were assigned by comparing TCR nucleotide sequences against IMGT/GENE-DB human TR gene sequences. In a later analysis, CDR3 sequences and most-parsimonious VDJ recombination scenarios were assigned using the TCRdist pipeline. A later analysis defined each TCR beta chain by its CDR3 amino acid sequence plus V-gene family, and excluded reads lacking a unique V-gene family. A later analysis removed 550 to 700 highly shared, low-generation-probability nucleotide sequences to deal with suspected cross-contamination and a sequencing artifact. In a later analysis, a clonal expansion index was calculated for each public chain from normalized within-repertoire ranks of inferred template counts. In a later analysis, generation probabilities were computed with a VDJ recombination model fitted to out-of-frame rearrangements, and the resulting probabilities were checked against IGoR. Hypergeometric tests were used in a later analysis to score TCR-TCR, TCR-HLA and TCR-CMV co-occurrence, with a repertoire-size bias correction applied to the TCR pairs. False discovery rates were estimated in a later analysis by permuting HLA or CMV assignments 20 times. In a later analysis, co-occurring TCRs were grouped using DBSCAN, with TCRdist sequence similarity added in when clustering inside HLA-allele-positive subsets. Repertoires with fewer than 30,000 or more than 120,000 public chains were left out of co-occurrence clustering, as were five repertoires with anomalous nucleotide sharing. TCRdb took this table from immuneACCESS and kept in-frame rearrangements with V and J called. Such tables lack part of the clones; where checked against another copy, unresolved V genes explain under half of the gap, and the rest is unexplained. V and J calls and clone size come straight from that table; D and trimming were deduced from the DNA. This sample comprises around 180,000 clones, approximately 86% of them detected only once. The ten biggest clones cover approximately 2% of the sample.

Overall study results and their limits: In this cohort, only TCR beta chains were sequenced, and detectable features were limited by the absence of alpha or paired-chain data. A cluster of highly shared sequence variants was judged likely to represent a technical artifact of the sequencing pipeline. Assigning TCR associations to individual alleles was difficult when HLA alleles, especially DR and DQ, strongly co-occurred. According to a later analysis, parvovirus B19, influenza, CMV and Epstein-Barr virus appeared linked to several top co-occurrence clusters. In a later analysis, HLA-associated TCR beta chains were found to be more clonally expanded and to have lower generation probabilities than equally common non-associated chains. In an earlier analysis of 587 of the donors, most TCR beta V segments appeared in productive rearrangements about 87% or about 30% of the time, broadly matching IMGT annotations. According to a later analysis, TCR association rates differed among HLA loci, with DRB1 alleles showing the most associated TCRs and HLA-C alleles showing the fewest. In vitro tests confirmed that three of the cytomegalovirus-associated TCR beta chains recognize cytomegalovirus antigens. Because HLA typing was missing for some donors at each locus, association tests included only the typed subset. Roughly uniform sequencing depth across donors was assumed in presence/absence analyses, although this assumption may not hold. Across donors, most TCR sequences were observed very rarely, whereas some public TCRs were present in many individuals. The study listed 164 TCR beta chains as associated with cytomegalovirus. Because counts were too low, around 18 rarely observed V segments, including chromosome 9 orphons, were left out of the earlier analysis of several hundred of the donors. Correlated functional status among segregating V segments might be attributable to linkage disequilibrium, but an unknown experimental factor could not be ruled out. A later analysis found that most CMV-associated TCR beta chains appeared HLA-restricted, with HLA associations seemingly driven largely by CMV exposure. A further reported finding was that TCR beta sequences accurately predicted the HLA-A and HLA-B alleles for most subjects in the first cohort. A later analysis associated around 16,000 TCR beta sequences with specific HLA alleles at a false discovery rate of 0.05. A later genetic analysis associated a missense DCLRE1C variant with V-gene and J-gene trimming of TCR beta chains, and an independent cohort replicated the association. Compared with the 666-donor mean, donors in an Asian-associated ancestry cluster had fewer N-insertions in productive TCRs, according to a later genetic analysis. Some IMGT-functional V segments, including TRBV6-2 and TRBV6-3, could not be told apart with the 87-base-pair reads, so those segments were excluded. CMV serostatus was the only immune exposure information available for the cohort. It was suggested by the authors that the approach could potentially be generalized to other disease states and immunological phenotypes. The classifier was reported to diagnose cytomegalovirus status with high specificity and sensitivity in both the original and validation cohorts.

The V and J ends are trimmed by 4 bases and 6 bases, leaving 15 bases between them. Its CDR3 holds 14 amino acids, cysteine through phenylalanine. Only CDR3 DNA is held: 42 bases, read in frame from base 1. Reading the germline V gene (reference sequence) gives CDR1 SEHNR and CDR2 FQNEAQ. The source is a woman under 30 in good health and CMV-seronegative. The chain joins TRBV7-9 to TRBJ1-2; perhaps TRBD1 is the D gene, with 6 bases matching. Sequenced input: PBMCs. CDR3 region: CASSSPAGGDGYTF. The nucleotide sequence is given as TGTGCCAGCAGCTCGCCTGCTGGGGGCGATGGCTACACCTTC.